Sequencing of this T cell receptor (beta chain) was carried out in a study of blood T cell repertoires in COVID-19. Study overall: T cells, B-cell-depleted T cells, or PBMCs provided the cDNA or gDNA that served as material.

Per germline, CDR1 MNHEY and CDR2 SVGAGI. This CDR3 contains 15 residues. V shed 6 bases and J shed 0 bases, with 13 bases lying between them. Per the study methods: Amplification from reference gene primers served as the basis for estimated nucleated cell counts. TCRdb's table, derived via immunoSEQ multiplex PCR, lists solely in-frame clones and lacks some. Clonal size and the V and J genes are those of that table, whereas D and trimming came from the DNA. The table shows approximately 160,000 clones, with 84% occurring only once. The chain is built from TRBV6-5 and TRBJ2-3, with D perhaps matching TRBD1 (5 bases). This sequence was found in a woman between 45 and 65 years old in a cohort sampled during active or convalescent COVID-19. Specimen: peripheral blood. The CDR3 DNA reads TGTGCCAGCAGCTATCGACAGACCAGCACAGATACGCAGTATTTT. Translated: CASSYRQTSTDTQYF.